One TCR beta chain is described in this entry. Its specific antigen is unknown. Base-call qualities are not available, and no considerably larger clone is one nucleotide away. The CDR3 starts with the cysteine, ends with the phenylalanine, and has 13 residues. Only the CDR3 DNA stays, 39 bases, in frame from base 1. V is shortened by 6 bases, J by 8 bases, and the region joining them spans 16 bases. Looking up the germline V gene (reference sequence) yields CDR1 MNHNY and CDR2 SVGAGI. The library was prepared using the immunoSEQ multiplex PCR assay. Each sample had some 96,000 TCR templates assayed by the deep sequencing platform. Genomic DNA extracted from sorted T cells was the material used for TCRbeta CDR3 sequencing. The source study handled its data this way. The R programming language was used for clonal analysis of TCRbeta CDR3 data. Alloreactive CD4+ and CD8+ clones were defined by comparing unstimulated samples with post-reaction CFSE-low samples. Regulatory or non-regulatory origin was assigned to alloreactive CD4+ clones by matching of sequences to sorted unstimulated Treg and non-Treg repertoires. Not all clones reach the TCRdb copy of this immuneACCESS table, which keeps in-frame sequences only. Checked studies attribute under half of the gap to unresolved V genes and leave the rest unexplained. That table furnishes V, J and clone size, whereas the DNA furnished D and trimming. The sample data list roughly 75,000 clones, and roughly 93% of these were observed just once. Less than 5.5% of the sample lies in the top ten.

The data stem from a study of siplizumab effects on memory and regulatory T cells (dated by TCRdb to 2018 to 2020). Describing the broader study: The study examined how the anti-CD2 antibody siplizumab affects alloreactive T-cell subsets in allogeneic mixed lymphocyte reactions built from human PBMCs.

Sorted unstimulated T cells and proliferating T cells recovered from mixed lymphocyte reactions underwent TCRbeta CDR3 sequencing. Fresh whole blood from over 8 HLA-typed healthy donors was used to isolate PBMCs. Broad study findings and their caveats: Whether proliferating Tregs from siplizumab cultures actually had suppressive function was not functionally confirmed. Because sequences below about 10^-5 frequency were poorly captured, only a minor fraction of alloreactive clones could be mapped to unstimulated subsets. A naive or memory phenotype could not be assigned to roughly 80-95% of proliferating CD4+ or CD8+ clones. Siplizumab significantly lowered the cumulative frequency of alloreactive sequences that could be traced to unstimulated CD4+ memory T cells. Compared with memory T cells, unstimulated naive T cells appeared more diverse, and naive cells seemed to make a substantial contribution to the alloresponse. In reactions with siplizumab, an average of roughly 70% of mappable alloreactive CD4+ clones were Treg-derived, compared with roughly 26% in control reactions.

Recombination joined TRBV6-6 with TRBJ1-1; D gene: possibly TRBD1, on 6 matching bases. The TCR originated in a human donor in good health. The sequencing sample was made of CD8+ T cells sorted from blood. CDR3 region: CASSLGGKGEAFF. The DNA reads as follows: TGTGCCAGCAGCCTAGGGGGGAAGGGGGAAGCTTTCTTT.